The sample holds a few counts of the clone carrying this T cell receptor beta chain. This record belongs to a study of cytomegalovirus exposure and HLA in healthy donors. CDR1 and CDR2 (germline): LNHDA, SQIVND (reference sequence). The CDR3 loop spans 16 amino acids. V was clipped by 4 bases and J by 0 bases; unmatched bases: 5. This PCR relied on a set of 60 Vbeta primers and 13 Jbeta primers. The table came from immunoSEQ multiplex PCR; TCRdb's copy has only in-frame clones and leaves some out. Found here are 150,000 to 200,000 clones, roughly three quarters of them singletons; the top ten hold less than 8.5%.

Sequences were obtained from PBMCs. The sequence was collected from a man in his forties in good health and CMV-seropositive. V gene TRBV19 combines with J gene TRBJ2-2; TRBD2 aligns across 7 bases. This CDR3 reads CASSKGLAANTGELFF. CDR3 nucleotides: TGTGCCAGTAGTAAGGGGCTAGCGGCGAACACCGGGGAGCTGTTTTTT.